Listed here are 3 T cell receptor beta chains from one sample, sequenced in a study of control samples from healthy donors and cancer patients. Method: immunoSEQ multiplex PCR; TCRdb's copy keeps in-frame clones and lacks some. The sample carries some 140,000 clones, over 90% recorded once. Sequencing was done on a sample of PBMCs. Receptors were obtained from a man aged 55-75 years with colorectal cancer.

This clone was recorded a few times. The rearrangement uses TRBV24-1 and TRBJ2-7; 7 positions match TRBD2. The germline gives CDR1 KGHDR, CDR2 SFDVKD. The CDR3 totals 15 residues. With V trimmed by 8 bases and J by 0 bases, 9 bases remained unmatched. The CDR3 here is CATTLGGGSSYEQYF. In DNA, the CDR3 is TGTGCCACCACCCTGGGGGGGGGAAGCTCCTACGAGCAGTACTTC.

The V and J genes are TRBV18 and TRBJ2-7; 7 positions agree with TRBD2. The CDR3 covers 13 residues. J was trimmed by 10 bases and V by 3 bases; bases with no gene match: 9. Germline V lookup: CDR1 KGHSH, CDR2 LQKENI. This CDR3 is CASSPSLREVQYF. The CDR3 DNA sequence: TGTGCCAGCTCACCGTCGCTCCGGGAGGTACAGTACTTC.

The chain couples TRBV25-1 to TRBJ2-5; 8 bases fit TRBD1. The CDR3 runs 14 residues. Trimming took 5 bases from V and 1 from J; bases not matched to a gene: 3. Germline-derived CDR1 and CDR2 are MGHDK and SYGVNS. The CDR3 spells CASSSDRVQETQYF. Here the CDR3 DNA reads TGTGCCAGCAGTTCGGACAGGGTCCAAGAGACCCAGTACTTC.